The TCR beta chain under discussion was sequenced for a study of T cell responses to AZD1222 COVID-19 vaccine. The CDR3 is 16 amino acids. Germline-derived CDR1 and CDR2 are KGHDR and SFDVKD. Germline trimming cut 3 bases from V and 4 bases from J; bases unmatched to any gene: 3. Profiling relied on immunoSEQ multiplex PCR, and the TCRdb table lists in-frame clones only, not all of them. This table holds tens of thousands of clones, approximately 90% found once. This sequence was found in an adult who received the AZD1222 COVID-19 vaccine. The source material was peripheral blood, sampled 28 days after the second AZD1222 dose. The chain links TRBV24-1 to TRBJ2-2; the match to TRBD2 covers 11 bases. CDR3 residues: CATSDTSGSGTGELFF. The CDR3 DNA reads as TGTGCCACCAGTGATACTAGCGGGAGCGGCACCGGGGAGCTGTTTTTT.